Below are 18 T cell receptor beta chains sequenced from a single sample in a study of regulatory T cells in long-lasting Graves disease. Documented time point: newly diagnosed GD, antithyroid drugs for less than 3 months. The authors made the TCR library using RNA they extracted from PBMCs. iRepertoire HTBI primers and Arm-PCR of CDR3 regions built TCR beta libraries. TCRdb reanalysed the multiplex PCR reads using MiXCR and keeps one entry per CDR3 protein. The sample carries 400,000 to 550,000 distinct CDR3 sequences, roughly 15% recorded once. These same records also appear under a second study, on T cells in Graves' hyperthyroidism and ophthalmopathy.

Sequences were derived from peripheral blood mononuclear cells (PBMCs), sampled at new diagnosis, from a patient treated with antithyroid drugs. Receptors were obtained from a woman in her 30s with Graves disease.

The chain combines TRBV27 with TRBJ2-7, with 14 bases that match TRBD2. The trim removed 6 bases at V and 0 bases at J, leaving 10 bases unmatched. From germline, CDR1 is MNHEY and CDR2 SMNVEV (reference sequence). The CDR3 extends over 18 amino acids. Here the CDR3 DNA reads TGTGCCAGCAGCACGGGACTAGCGGGAGCCCAGAGCTCCTACGAGCAGTACTTC. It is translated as CASSTGLAGAQSSYEQYF.

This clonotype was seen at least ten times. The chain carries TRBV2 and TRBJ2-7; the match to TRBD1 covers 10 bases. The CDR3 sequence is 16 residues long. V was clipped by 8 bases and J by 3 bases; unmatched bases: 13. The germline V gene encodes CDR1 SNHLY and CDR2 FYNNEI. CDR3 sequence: CASGGQGNPPGYEQYF. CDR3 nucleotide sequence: TGTGCCAGCGGGGGACAGGGGAATCCCCCAGGCTACGAGCAGTACTTC.

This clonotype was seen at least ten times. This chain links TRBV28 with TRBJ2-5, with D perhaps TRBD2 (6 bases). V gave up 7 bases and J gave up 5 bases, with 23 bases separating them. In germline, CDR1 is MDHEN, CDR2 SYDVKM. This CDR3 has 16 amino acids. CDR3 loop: CASTTSGTASRETQYF. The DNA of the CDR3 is TGTGCCAGCACCACCTCCGGGACTGCCTCTCGGGAGACCCAGTACTTC.

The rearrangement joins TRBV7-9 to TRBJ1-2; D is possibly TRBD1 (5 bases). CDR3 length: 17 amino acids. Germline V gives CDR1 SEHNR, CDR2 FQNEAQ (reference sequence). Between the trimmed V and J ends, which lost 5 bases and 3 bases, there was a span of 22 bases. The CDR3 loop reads CASSLSRHGGSDYGYTF. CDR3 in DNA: TGTGCCAGCAGCCTCTCCCGGCACGGGGGGTCGGACTATGGCTACACCTTC.

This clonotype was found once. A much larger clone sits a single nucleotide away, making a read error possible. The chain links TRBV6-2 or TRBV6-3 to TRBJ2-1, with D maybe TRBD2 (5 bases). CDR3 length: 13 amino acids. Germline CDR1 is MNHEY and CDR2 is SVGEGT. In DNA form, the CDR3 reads TGTGCCAGCACCGCTAGCAGCTACAATAAGCAGTTCTTC. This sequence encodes CASTASSYNKQFF.

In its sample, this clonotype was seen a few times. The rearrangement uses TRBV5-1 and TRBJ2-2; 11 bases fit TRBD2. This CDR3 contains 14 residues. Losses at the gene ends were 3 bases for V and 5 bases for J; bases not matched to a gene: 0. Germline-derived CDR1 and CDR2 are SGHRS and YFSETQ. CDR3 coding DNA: TGCGCCAGCAGCTGGACTAGCGGGACCGGGGAGCTGTTTTTT. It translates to CASSWTSGTGELFF. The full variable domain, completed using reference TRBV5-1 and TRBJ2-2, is KAGVTQTPRYLIKTRGQQVTLSCSPISGHRSVSWYQQTPGQGLQFLFEYFSETQRNKGNFPGRFSGRQFSNSRSEMNVSTLELGDSALYLCASSWTSGTGELFFGEGSRLTVL.

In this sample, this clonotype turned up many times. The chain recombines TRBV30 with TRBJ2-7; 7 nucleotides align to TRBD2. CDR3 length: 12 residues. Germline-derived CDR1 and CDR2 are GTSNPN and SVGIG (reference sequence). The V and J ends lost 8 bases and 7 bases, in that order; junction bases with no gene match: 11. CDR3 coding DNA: TGTGCCCTCCGGGGCCGGGGGGAAGAGCAGTACTTC. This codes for CALRGRGEEQYF.

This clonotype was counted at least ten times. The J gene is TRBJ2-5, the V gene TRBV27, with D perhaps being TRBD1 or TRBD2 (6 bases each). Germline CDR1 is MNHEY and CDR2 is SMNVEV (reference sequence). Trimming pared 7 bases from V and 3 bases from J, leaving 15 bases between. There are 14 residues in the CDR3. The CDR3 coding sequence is TGTGCCAGCACCCTGAAGGGGGGCGAAGAGACCCAGTACTTC. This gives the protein CASTLKGGEETQYF.

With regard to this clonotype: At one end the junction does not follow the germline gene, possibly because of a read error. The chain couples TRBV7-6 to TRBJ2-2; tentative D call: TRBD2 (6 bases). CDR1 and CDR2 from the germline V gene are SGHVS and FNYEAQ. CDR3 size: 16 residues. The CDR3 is CASSLPRGGNTGEPFF. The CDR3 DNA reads TGTGCCAGCAGCTTACCCCGAGGCGGGAACACCGGGGAGCCGTTTTTT. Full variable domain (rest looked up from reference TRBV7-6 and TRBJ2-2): GAGVSQSPRYKVTKRGQDVALRCDPISGHVSLYWYRQALGQGPEFLTYFNYEAQQDKSGLPNDRFSAERPEGSISTLTIQRTEQRDSAMYRCASSLPRGGNTGEPFFGEGSRLTVL.

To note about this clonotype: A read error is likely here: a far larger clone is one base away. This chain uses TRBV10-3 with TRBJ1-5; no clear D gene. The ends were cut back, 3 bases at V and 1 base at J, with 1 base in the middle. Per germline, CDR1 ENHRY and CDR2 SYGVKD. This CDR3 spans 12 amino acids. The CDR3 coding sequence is TGTGCCATCAGTGACAGCAATCAGCCCCAGCATTTT. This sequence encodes CAISDSNQPQHF.

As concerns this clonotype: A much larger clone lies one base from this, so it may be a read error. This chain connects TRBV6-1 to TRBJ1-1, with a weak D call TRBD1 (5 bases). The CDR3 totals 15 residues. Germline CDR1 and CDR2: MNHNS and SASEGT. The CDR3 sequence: CASSAGGGFGTEASF. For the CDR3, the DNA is TGTGCCAGCAGTGCCGGGGGAGGGTTTGGCACTGAAGCTTCCTTT.

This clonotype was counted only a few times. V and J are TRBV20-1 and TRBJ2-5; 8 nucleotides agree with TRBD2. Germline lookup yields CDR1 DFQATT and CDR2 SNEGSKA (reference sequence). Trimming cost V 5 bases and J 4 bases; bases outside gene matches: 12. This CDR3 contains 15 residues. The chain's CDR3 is CSAWQAGEVTETQYF. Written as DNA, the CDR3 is TGCAGTGCTTGGCAAGCGGGAGAGGTCACAGAGACCCAGTACTTC.

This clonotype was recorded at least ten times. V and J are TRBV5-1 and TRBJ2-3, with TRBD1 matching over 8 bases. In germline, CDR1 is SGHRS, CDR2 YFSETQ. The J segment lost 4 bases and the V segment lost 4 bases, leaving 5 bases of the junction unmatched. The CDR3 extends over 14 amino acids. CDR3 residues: CASSNQGAADTQYF. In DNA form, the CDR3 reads TGCGCCAGCAGCAACCAGGGGGCGGCAGATACGCAGTATTTT.

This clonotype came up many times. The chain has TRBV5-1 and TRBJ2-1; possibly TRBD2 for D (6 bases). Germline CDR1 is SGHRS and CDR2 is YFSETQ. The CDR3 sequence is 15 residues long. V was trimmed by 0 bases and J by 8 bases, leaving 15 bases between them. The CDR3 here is CASSLVRGPGDEQFF. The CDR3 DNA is TGCGCCAGCAGCTTGGTGCGGGGCCCCGGGGATGAGCAGTTCTTC.

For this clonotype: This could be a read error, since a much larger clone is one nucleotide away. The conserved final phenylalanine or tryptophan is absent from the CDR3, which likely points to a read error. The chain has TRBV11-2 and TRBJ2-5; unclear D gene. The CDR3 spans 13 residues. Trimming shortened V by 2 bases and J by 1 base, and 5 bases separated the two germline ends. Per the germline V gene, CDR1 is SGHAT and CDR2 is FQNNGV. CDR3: CASSLNFQETQYL. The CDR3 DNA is TGTGCCAGCAGCTTAAACTTCCAAGAGACCCAGTACCTC.

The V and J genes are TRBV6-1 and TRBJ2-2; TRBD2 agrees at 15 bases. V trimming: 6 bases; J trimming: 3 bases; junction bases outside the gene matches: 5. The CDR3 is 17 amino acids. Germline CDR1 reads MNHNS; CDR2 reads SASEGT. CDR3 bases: TGTGCCAGCAGCTGGACTAGCGGGAGGGAACACACCGGGGAGCTGTTTTTT. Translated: CASSWTSGREHTGELFF.

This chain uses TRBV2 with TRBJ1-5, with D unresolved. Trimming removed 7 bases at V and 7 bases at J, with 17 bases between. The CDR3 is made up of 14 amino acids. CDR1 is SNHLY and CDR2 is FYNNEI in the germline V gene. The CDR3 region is CASTPIEARQPQHF. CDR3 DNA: TGTGCCAGCACCCCGATTGAGGCCAGGCAGCCCCAGCATTTT.

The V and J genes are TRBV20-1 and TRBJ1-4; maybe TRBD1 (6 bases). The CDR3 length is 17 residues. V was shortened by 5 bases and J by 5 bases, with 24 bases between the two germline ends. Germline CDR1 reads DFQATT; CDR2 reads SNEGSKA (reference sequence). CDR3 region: CSAPEGGEDKENEKLFF. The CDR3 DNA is TGCAGTGCTCCCGAGGGGGGGGAAGATAAAGAAAATGAAAAACTGTTTTTT.